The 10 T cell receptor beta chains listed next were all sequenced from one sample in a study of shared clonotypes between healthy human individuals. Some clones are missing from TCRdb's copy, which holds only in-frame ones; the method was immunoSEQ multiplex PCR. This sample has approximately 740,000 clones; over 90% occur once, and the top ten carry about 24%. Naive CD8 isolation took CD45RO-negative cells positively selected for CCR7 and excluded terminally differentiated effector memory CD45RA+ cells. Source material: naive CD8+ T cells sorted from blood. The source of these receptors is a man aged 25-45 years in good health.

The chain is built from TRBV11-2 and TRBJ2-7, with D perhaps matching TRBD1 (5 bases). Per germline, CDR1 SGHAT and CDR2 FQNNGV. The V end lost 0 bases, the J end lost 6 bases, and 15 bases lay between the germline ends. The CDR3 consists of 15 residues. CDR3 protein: CASSLDFRTPREQYF. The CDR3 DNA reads TGTGCCAGCAGCTTAGATTTCAGGACACCGCGCGAGCAGTACTTC.

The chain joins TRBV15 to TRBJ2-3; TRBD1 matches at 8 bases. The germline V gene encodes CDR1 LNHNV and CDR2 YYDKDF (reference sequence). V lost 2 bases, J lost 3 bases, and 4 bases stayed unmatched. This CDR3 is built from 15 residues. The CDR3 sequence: CATSRRQGLTDTQYF. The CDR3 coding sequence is TGTGCCACCAGCAGAAGACAGGGGTTGACAGATACGCAGTATTTT.

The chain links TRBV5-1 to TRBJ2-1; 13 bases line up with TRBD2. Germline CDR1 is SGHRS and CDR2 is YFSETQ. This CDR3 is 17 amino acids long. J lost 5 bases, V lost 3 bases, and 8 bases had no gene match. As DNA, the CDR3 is TGCGCCAGCAGCTGGGCGGGGACTAGCGGGATCAACAATGAGCAGTTCTTC. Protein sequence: CASSWAGTSGINNEQFF. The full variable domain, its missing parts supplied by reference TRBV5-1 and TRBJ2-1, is KAGVTQTPRYLIKTRGQQVTLSCSPISGHRSVSWYQQTPGQGLQFLFEYFSETQRNKGNFPGRFSGRQFSNSRSEMNVSTLELGDSALYLCASSWAGTSGINNEQFFGPGTRLTVL.

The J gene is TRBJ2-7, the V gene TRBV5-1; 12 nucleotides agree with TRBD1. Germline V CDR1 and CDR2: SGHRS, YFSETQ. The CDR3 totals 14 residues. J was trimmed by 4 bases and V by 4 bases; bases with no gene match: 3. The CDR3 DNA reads TGCGCCAGCAGCGGGACAGGGGGCGCTTACGAGCAGTACTTC. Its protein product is CASSGTGGAYEQYF. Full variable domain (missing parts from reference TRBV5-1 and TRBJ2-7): KAGVTQTPRYLIKTRGQQVTLSCSPISGHRSVSWYQQTPGQGLQFLFEYFSETQRNKGNFPGRFSGRQFSNSRSEMNVSTLELGDSALYLCASSGTGGAYEQYFGPGTRLTVT.

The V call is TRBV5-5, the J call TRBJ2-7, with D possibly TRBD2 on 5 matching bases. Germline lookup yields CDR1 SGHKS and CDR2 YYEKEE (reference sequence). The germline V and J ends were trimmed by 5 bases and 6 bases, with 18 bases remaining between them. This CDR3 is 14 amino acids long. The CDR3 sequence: CASRRDGRDGEQYF. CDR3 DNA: TGTGCCAGCAGGAGAGACGGACGGGATGGCGAGCAGTACTTC. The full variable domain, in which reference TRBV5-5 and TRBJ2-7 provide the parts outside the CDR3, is DAGVTQSPTHLIKTRGQQVTLRCSPISGHKSVSWYQQVLGQGPQFIFQYYEKEERGRGNFPDRFSARQFPNYSSELNVNALLLGDSALYLCASRRDGRDGEQYFGPGTRLTVT.

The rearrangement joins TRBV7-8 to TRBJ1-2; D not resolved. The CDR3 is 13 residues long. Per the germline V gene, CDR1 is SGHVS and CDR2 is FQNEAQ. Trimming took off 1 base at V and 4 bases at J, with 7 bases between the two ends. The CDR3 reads CASSLESSYGYTF. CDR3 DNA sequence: TGTGCCAGCAGCTTAGAATCCAGCTATGGCTACACCTTC.

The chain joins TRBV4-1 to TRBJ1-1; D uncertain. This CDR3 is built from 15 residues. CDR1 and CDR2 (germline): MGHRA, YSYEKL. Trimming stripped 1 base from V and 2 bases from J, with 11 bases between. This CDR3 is CASSQVETGNTEAFF. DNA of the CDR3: TGCGCCAGCAGCCAAGTGGAGACGGGTAACACTGAAGCTTTCTTT.

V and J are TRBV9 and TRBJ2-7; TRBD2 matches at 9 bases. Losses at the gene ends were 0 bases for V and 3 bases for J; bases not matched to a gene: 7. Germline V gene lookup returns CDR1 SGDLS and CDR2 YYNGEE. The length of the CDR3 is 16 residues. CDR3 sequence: CASSVELTSGFYEQYF. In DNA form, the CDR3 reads TGTGCCAGCAGCGTAGAACTGACTAGCGGTTTCTACGAGCAGTACTTC. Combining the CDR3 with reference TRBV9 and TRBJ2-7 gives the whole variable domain DSGVTQTPKHLITATGQRVTLRCSPRSGDLSVYWYQQSLDQGLQFLIQYYNGEERAKGNILERFSAQQFPDLHSELNLSSLELGDSALYFCASSVELTSGFYEQYFGPGTRLTVT.

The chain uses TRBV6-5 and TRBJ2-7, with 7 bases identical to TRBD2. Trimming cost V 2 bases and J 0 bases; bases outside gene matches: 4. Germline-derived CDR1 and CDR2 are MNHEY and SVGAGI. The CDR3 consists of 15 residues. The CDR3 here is CASSYEGGPSYEQYF. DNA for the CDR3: TGTGCCAGCAGTTACGAGGGAGGGCCCTCCTACGAGCAGTACTTC.

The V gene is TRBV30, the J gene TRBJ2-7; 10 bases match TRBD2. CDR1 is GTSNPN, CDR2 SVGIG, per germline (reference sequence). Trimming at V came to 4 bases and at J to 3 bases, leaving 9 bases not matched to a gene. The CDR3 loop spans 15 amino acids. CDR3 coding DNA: TGTGCCTGGAAGCTCGGAGCGGGAGGGAACTACGAGCAGTACTTC. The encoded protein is CAWKLGAGGNYEQYF.